This note documents a single T cell receptor (beta chain) sequence. CDR3 size: 15 residues. The V and J ends lost 0 bases and 8 bases respectively, with 13 bases between them. Germline V gene lookup returns CDR1 MNHEY and CDR2 SVGAGI. Generated by immunoSEQ multiplex PCR, the TCRdb table keeps only in-frame clones and is missing some. The data contain 70,000 to 100,000 clones, around 89% of them singletons. These data originate in a study of OX40 agonist ivuxolimab in advanced cancers. The source of this sequence is an adult with an advanced solid tumor such as melanoma, head and neck, liver or kidney cancer. Source: CD4+ or CD8+ T cells sorted from blood, taken in a trial of the OX40 agonist ivuxolimab. The chain couples TRBV6-5 to TRBJ1-4; D not certain. The CDR3 sequence is CASSYSPGGREKLFF. The CDR3 region has the DNA TGTGCCAGCAGTTACTCTCCGGGTGGACGAGAAAAACTGTTTTTT.